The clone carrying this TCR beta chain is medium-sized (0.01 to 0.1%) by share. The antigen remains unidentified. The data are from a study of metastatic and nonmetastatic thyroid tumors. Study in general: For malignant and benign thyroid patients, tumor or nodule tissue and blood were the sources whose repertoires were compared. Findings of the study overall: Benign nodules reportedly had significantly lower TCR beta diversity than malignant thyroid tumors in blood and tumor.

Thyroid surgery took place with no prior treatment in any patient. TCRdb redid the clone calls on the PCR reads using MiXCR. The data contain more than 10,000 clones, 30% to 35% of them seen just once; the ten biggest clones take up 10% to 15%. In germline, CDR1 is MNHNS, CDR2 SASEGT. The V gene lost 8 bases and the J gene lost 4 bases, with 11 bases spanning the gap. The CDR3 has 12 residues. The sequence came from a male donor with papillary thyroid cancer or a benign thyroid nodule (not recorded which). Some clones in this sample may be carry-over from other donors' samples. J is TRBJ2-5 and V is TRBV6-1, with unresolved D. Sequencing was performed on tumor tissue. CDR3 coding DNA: TGTGCCAGCGGAGACTTTGCAGAGACCCAGTACTTC. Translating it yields CASGDFAETQYF.